The 30 T cell receptor beta chains below come from one sample, sequenced in a study of blood T cells in healthy people across ages. Alongside a J-beta primer mix, a sample-barcoded 5' primer served in a second PCR lasting about 6 to 11 cycles. TCRdb redid the calling of the 5' RACE reads with MiXCR, one entry per CDR3 protein. Here the sample spans about 1.7 million distinct CDR3 sequences, 28% being singletons. Sequences were obtained from blood. The origin of the receptors is a woman aged 25 to 45 in good health.

The V gene is TRBV7-9, the J gene TRBJ1-1; tentatively, D is TRBD1 (6 bases). Germline CDR1 and CDR2: SEHNR and FQNEAQ (reference sequence). The CDR3 totals 15 residues. V was pared by 5 bases and J by 1 base, with 14 bases between. Here the CDR3 DNA reads TGTGCCAGCAGCGTAGGGGGGCAGGGGAACACTGAAGCTTTCTTT. Amino acids: CASSVGGQGNTEAFF.

The rearrangement uses TRBV7-9 and TRBJ2-1, with D maybe TRBD2 (5 bases). The germline CDR1 and CDR2 sequences are SEHNR and FQNEAQ (reference sequence). The CDR3 loop spans 15 amino acids. V lost 2 bases to trimming and J lost 5 bases, with 13 bases between them. The DNA for the CDR3 is TGTGCCAGCAGCTTATATAGTGCTAGCCACAATGAGCAGTTCTTC. Translating it yields CASSLYSASHNEQFF.

This clonotype appeared a few times. The chain couples TRBV28 to TRBJ2-4; possibly TRBD2 for D (6 bases). Germline CDR1 MDHEN, CDR2 SYDVKM. The CDR3 consists of 15 residues. Trimming left V 6 bases short and J 0 bases short, with 12 bases between. CDR3 bases: TGTGCCAGCAGGGAGGGAGCGGTAGCCAAAAACATTCAGTACTTC. It specifies CASREGAVAKNIQYF.

The table lists this clonotype with a few counts. The junction does not match germline at one end; this may be a read error. The genes are TRBV4-1 and TRBJ2-1; maybe TRBD2 (7 bases). CDR1 is MGHRA and CDR2 is YSYEKL in the germline V gene. This CDR3 comprises 17 residues. CDR3: CASSPTHRGAKSNGQFF. As DNA, the CDR3 is TGCGCCAGCAGCCCCACGCACCGGGGGGCCAAAAGTAATGGGCAGTTCTTC.

This chain uses TRBV28 with TRBJ1-2, with 10 bases aligning to TRBD1. The CDR3 covers 11 residues. Germline CDR1 is MDHEN and CDR2 is SYDVKM. The trim removed 10 bases at V and 8 bases at J, leaving 4 bases unmatched. This CDR3 reads CATDRGQGYTF. CDR3 in DNA: TGTGCCACCGACAGGGGGCAAGGCTACACCTTC.

This clonotype was recorded at least ten times. The rearrangement joins TRBV5-1 to TRBJ2-7; D ambiguous. V shed 6 bases and J shed 1 base, with 14 bases lying between them. There are 14 residues in the CDR3. Germline CDR1 is SGHRS and CDR2 is YFSETQ. This CDR3 is CASNEVGISYEQYF. The CDR3 DNA is TGCGCCAGCAACGAAGTGGGAATTTCCTACGAGCAGTACTTC.

V gene TRBV6-5 combines with J gene TRBJ2-3; D is unresolved. Trimming removed 2 bases from V and 8 bases from J, with 14 bases in between. CDR1 is MNHEY, CDR2 SVGAGI, per germline. The length of the CDR3 is 14 residues. CDR3 in amino acids: CASSYGQPGSTQYF. The CDR3 nucleotides read TGTGCCAGCAGTTACGGTCAGCCCGGGTCTACGCAGTATTTT.

The V call is TRBV11-3, the J call TRBJ2-5; the match to TRBD2 covers 7 bases. With the DNA end fitting TRBJ2-7 better, the J assignment may be wrong. The germline V gene has CDR1 SGHNT and CDR2 YENEEA. This CDR3 comprises 14 residues. CDR3 sequence: CASSFGGSLSEQYF. The DNA of the CDR3 is TGTGCCAGCAGCTTCGGCGGGAGTCTCAGCGAGCAGTACTTC.

The chain carries TRBV10-1 and TRBJ2-1, with TRBD2 identical over 10 bases. This CDR3 is 15 amino acids long. J was trimmed by 8 bases and V by 2 bases; bases with no gene match: 6. Germline lookup yields CDR1 WNHNN and CDR2 SYGVQD (reference sequence). DNA of the CDR3: TGCGCCAGCAGTGAGATAGCGGGGGGACACGATGAGCAGTTCTTC. Translated, it gives CASSEIAGGHDEQFF.

Comments on this clonotype: An end of the junction differs from the germline gene, which may be a read error. The chain carries TRBV27 and TRBJ2-6; 8 nucleotides align to TRBD1. This CDR3 is built from 18 residues. Germline CDR1 and CDR2: MNHEY and SMNVEV (reference sequence). Here the CDR3 reads CANSLLTGAGSGANVLTF. DNA of the CDR3: TGTGCCAACAGTTTGTTGACAGGGGCCGGGTCTGGGGCCAACGTCCTGACTTTC.

The J gene is TRBJ2-2, the V gene TRBV7-6; D might be TRBD1 (6 bases). Germline V gene lookup returns CDR1 SGHVS and CDR2 FNYEAQ. This CDR3 region has 15 residues. V lost 6 bases and J 3 bases, leaving 14 bases between the germline ends. As DNA, the CDR3 is TGTGCCAGCAGAAGTCAGGGGTCCGACACCGGGGAGCTGTTTTTT. Its translation is CASRSQGSDTGELFF.

This clonotype has more than one count but fewer than ten. This chain connects TRBV14 to TRBJ2-5, with D possibly matching TRBD1 (6 bases). CDR1 and CDR2 (germline): SGHDN, FVKESK. Trimming cost V 4 bases and J 3 bases, with 18 bases left between them. CDR3 length: 16 amino acids. Here the CDR3 DNA reads TGTGCCAGCAGCCCACAACAGGGACGGATCGAAGAGACCCAGTACTTC. This codes for CASSPQQGRIEETQYF.

The V call is TRBV3-1, the J call TRBJ1-2; 9 nucleotides align to TRBD1. CDR1 and CDR2 from the germline V gene are LGHDT and YNNKEL (reference sequence). The J segment lost 6 bases and the V segment lost 4 bases, leaving 12 bases of the junction unmatched. The CDR3 spans 16 residues. This CDR3 is CASSRRGGTGRNGYTF. CDR3 in DNA: TGTGCCAGCAGCCGCCGAGGAGGGACAGGGAGGAATGGCTACACCTTC.

The CDR3 DNA reads as TGTGCCTGGAGTGTAAATCGTCCGCAGTATTTT. It encodes CAWSVNRPQYF. The V and J genes are TRBV30 and TRBJ2-3; D unresolved. The CDR3 has 11 amino acids. Germline CDR1 GTSNPN, CDR2 SVGIG (reference sequence). V dropped 0 bases and J dropped 10 bases, with 8 bases sitting between them.

This chain joins TRBV27 and TRBJ2-1; D may match TRBD1 or TRBD2 (6 bases each). The CDR3 extends over 17 amino acids. Germline V gene data show CDR1 as MNHEY and CDR2 as SMNVEV (reference sequence). The germline V and J ends were trimmed by 5 bases and 7 bases, with 24 bases remaining between them. The CDR3 loop reads CASSGGPGSPASNEQFF. DNA of the CDR3: TGTGCCAGCAGTGGGGGGCCCGGGTCCCCCGCGTCGAATGAGCAGTTCTTC.

This chain uses TRBV18 with TRBJ2-5; D unresolved. Trimming took 3 bases from V and 4 from J, leaving 9 bases between them. The CDR3 contains 13 residues. Germline loops: CDR1 KGHSH, CDR2 LQKENI. The CDR3 loop reads CASSPATIETQYF. CDR3 nucleotides: TGTGCCAGCTCACCGGCGACGATAGAGACCCAGTACTTC. The whole variable domain, filled in from reference TRBV18 and TRBJ2-5, reads NAGVMQNPRHLVRRRGQEARLRCSPMKGHSHVYWYRQLPEEGLKFMVYLQKENIIDESGMPKERFSAEFPKEGPSILRIQQVVRGDSAAYFCASSPATIETQYFGPGTRLLVL.

This clonotype has just one count. The chain combines TRBV5-6 with TRBJ2-5, with TRBD2 matching 11 bases. CDR3 length equals 17 residues. Germline values: CDR1 SGHDT, CDR2 YYEEEE. With V trimmed by 4 bases and J by 5 bases, 13 bases remained unmatched. CDR3 sequence (DNA): TGTGCCAGCAGCGACATAGGTAGCGGGGGGGCCGATGAGACCCAGTACTTC. Protein product: CASSDIGSGGADETQYF.

This clonotype was seen only a few times. The rearrangement joins TRBV27 to TRBJ1-2; no clear D. V lost 0 bases to trimming and J lost 8 bases, with 13 bases between them. This CDR3 has 14 amino acids. Germline V lookup: CDR1 MNHEY, CDR2 SMNVEV (reference sequence). CDR3 residues: CASSLSIAVEGYTF. In DNA form, the CDR3 reads TGTGCCAGCAGTTTATCGATCGCTGTAGAGGGCTACACCTTC.

The CDR3 sequence is CASSRLALDSGNTIYF. The CDR3 DNA follows: TGCGCCAGCAGCCGTCTCGCCCTCGACTCTGGAAACACCATATATTTT. The chain links TRBV5-1 to TRBJ1-3; D is unresolved. V was clipped by 4 bases and J by 0 bases, with 14 bases between them. The CDR3 is 16 residues long. The germline V gene has CDR1 SGHRS and CDR2 YFSETQ.

In its sample, this clonotype was seen many times. The chain has TRBV10-2 and TRBJ2-7; D remains ambiguous. V lost 0 bases to trimming and J lost 6 bases, with 9 bases between them. There are 13 residues in the CDR3. Germline-derived CDR1 and CDR2 are WSHSY and SAAADI. In nucleotides, the CDR3 is TGCGCCAGCAGTGAGTCCCGGGTGGGCGAGCAGTACTTC. Its translation: CASSESRVGEQYF.

The chain carries TRBV25-1 and TRBJ1-2; 7 positions agree with TRBD1. This CDR3 has 14 amino acids. CDR1 is MGHDK, CDR2 SYGVNS, per germline. J was trimmed by 8 bases and V by 4 bases; bases with no gene match: 10. The CDR3 region has the DNA TGTGCCAGCAGTGCCCAAGACAGGGTTCACGGCTACACCTTC. It codes for CASSAQDRVHGYTF.

This rearrangement joins TRBV29-1 to TRBJ2-3, with D possibly being TRBD2 (5 bases). The CDR3 length is 13 residues. Trimming took 1 base from V and 4 from J, leaving 9 bases between them. Germline V gene lookup returns CDR1 SQVTM and CDR2 ANQGSEA. The CDR3: CSVEALVADTQYF. The CDR3 nucleotides read TGCAGCGTTGAAGCACTAGTCGCAGATACGCAGTATTTT.

This clonotype was seen a handful of times. The chain recombines TRBV7-9 with TRBJ2-3; the D gene is possibly TRBD1 (6 bases). The CDR3 has 15 residues. CDR1 and CDR2 (germline): SEHNR, FQNEAQ (reference sequence). Trimming stripped 8 bases from V and 1 base from J, with 16 bases between. In DNA, the CDR3 is TGTGCCAGCTCCTTCGGGACACCAGGCACAGATACGCAGTATTTT. It specifies CASSFGTPGTDTQYF.

The V and J genes are TRBV12-3 or TRBV12-4 and TRBJ1-2; D unresolved. The CDR3 spans 12 residues. Trimming removed 8 bases from V and 7 bases from J, with 14 bases in between. This CDR3 is CASRPPLSGYTF. The CDR3, as DNA: TGTGCCAGCCGCCCCCCCCTTAGTGGCTACACCTTC.

This clonotype was counted only a few times. This sequence joins TRBV5-1 and TRBJ2-2, with D possibly being TRBD1 (5 bases). V was clipped by 7 bases and J by 2 bases, with 15 bases between them. The CDR3 contains 15 residues. Per germline, CDR1 SGHRS and CDR2 YFSETQ. DNA of the CDR3: TGCGCCAGCCAATCGACAGCCATTAACACCGGGGAGCTGTTTTTT. Its translation is CASQSTAINTGELFF. The whole variable domain, filled in from reference TRBV5-1 and TRBJ2-2, reads KAGVTQTPRYLIKTRGQQVTLSCSPISGHRSVSWYQQTPGQGLQFLFEYFSETQRNKGNFPGRFSGRQFSNSRSEMNVSTLELGDSALYLCASQSTAINTGELFFGEGSRLTVL.

The rearrangement links TRBV29-1 to TRBJ2-2; the match to TRBD2 covers 9 bases. Germline CDR1 SQVTM, CDR2 ANQGSEA. CDR3 length equals 15 residues. The V and J ends lost 3 bases and 3 bases, in that order; junction bases with no gene match: 5. CDR3: CSVDRREGDTGELFF. CDR3 nucleotides: TGCAGCGTTGATAGGCGGGAGGGGGACACCGGGGAGCTGTTTTTT.

A few counts support this clonotype. The junction shows a germline mismatch at one end, possibly a read error. This sequence joins TRBV20-1 and TRBJ1-2; 7 bases align to TRBD1. The CDR3 extends over 14 amino acids. Germline V lookup: CDR1 DFQATT, CDR2 SNEGSKA (reference sequence). CDR3 nucleotide sequence: TGCAGTGCTAGAAGTGAGGGGGCTAACTATGGCTGCACCTTC. As protein: CSARSEGANYGCTF.

The rearrangement uses TRBV4-1 and TRBJ2-3, with D possibly being TRBD2 (7 bases). Germline CDR1 is MGHRA and CDR2 is YSYEKL. V was trimmed by 0 bases and J by 3 bases, leaving 22 bases between them. The CDR3 has 19 amino acids. The CDR3 bases are TGCGCCAGCAGCCAAGAAGCCCCCGGTTTAAGGGGGGGTACAGATACGCAGTATTTT. As protein: CASSQEAPGLRGGTDTQYF.

The genes are TRBV5-1 and TRBJ1-2; no clear D. V was trimmed by 0 bases and J by 2 bases, leaving 8 bases between them. CDR1 and CDR2 from the germline V gene are SGHRS and YFSETQ. The CDR3 covers 14 residues. DNA of the CDR3: TGCGCCAGCAGCTTGGTGGACGGAAACTATGGCTACACCTTC. Amino acids: CASSLVDGNYGYTF.

The sample holds a few counts of this clonotype. A read error may produce the germline difference seen at one junction end. The chain joins TRBV5-4 to TRBJ2-3; D ambiguous. CDR1 and CDR2 from the germline V gene are SGHNT and YYREEE (reference sequence). The CDR3 contains 13 residues. The CDR3 DNA sequence: TGTGCCGGCAGCCCCGAGCGCACAGATACGCAGTATTTT. This gives the protein CAGSPERTDTQYF.